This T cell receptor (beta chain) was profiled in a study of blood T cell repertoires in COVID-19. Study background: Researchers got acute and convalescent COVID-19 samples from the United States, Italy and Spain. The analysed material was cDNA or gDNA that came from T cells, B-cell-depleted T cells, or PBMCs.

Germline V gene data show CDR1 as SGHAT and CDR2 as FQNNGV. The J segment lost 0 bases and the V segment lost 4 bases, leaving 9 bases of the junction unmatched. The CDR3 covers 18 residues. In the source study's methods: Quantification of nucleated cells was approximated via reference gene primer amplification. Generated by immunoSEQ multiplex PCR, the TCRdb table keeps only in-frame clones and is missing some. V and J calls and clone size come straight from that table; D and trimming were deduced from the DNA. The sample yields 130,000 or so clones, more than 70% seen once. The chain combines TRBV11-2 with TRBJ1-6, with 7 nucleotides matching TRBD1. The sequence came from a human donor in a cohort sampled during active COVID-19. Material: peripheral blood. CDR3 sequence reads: CASSSPRDSSSYNSPLHF. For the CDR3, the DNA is TGTGCCAGCAGCTCTCCCCGGGACAGTAGCTCCTATAATTCACCCCTCCACTTT. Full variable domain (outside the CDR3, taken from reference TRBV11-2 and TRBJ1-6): EAGVAQSPRYKIIEKRQSVAFWCNPISGHATLYWYQQILGQGPKLLIQFQNNGVVDDSQLPKDRFSAERLKGVDSTLKIQPAKLEDSAVYLCASSSPRDSSSYNSPLHFGNGTRLTVT.